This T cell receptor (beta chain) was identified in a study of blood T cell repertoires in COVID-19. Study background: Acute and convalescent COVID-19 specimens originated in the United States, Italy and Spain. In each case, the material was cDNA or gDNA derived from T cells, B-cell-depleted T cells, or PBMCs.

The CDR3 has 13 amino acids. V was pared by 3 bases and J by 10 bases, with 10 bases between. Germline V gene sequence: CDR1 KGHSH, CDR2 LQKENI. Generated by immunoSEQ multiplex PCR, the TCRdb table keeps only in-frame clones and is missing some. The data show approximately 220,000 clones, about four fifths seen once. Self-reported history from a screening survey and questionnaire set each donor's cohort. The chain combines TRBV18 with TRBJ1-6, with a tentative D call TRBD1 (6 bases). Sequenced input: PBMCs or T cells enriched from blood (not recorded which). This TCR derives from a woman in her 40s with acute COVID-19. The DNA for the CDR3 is TGTGCCAGCTCACCTCGACAGGACTCACCCCTCCACTTT. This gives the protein CASSPRQDSPLHF.